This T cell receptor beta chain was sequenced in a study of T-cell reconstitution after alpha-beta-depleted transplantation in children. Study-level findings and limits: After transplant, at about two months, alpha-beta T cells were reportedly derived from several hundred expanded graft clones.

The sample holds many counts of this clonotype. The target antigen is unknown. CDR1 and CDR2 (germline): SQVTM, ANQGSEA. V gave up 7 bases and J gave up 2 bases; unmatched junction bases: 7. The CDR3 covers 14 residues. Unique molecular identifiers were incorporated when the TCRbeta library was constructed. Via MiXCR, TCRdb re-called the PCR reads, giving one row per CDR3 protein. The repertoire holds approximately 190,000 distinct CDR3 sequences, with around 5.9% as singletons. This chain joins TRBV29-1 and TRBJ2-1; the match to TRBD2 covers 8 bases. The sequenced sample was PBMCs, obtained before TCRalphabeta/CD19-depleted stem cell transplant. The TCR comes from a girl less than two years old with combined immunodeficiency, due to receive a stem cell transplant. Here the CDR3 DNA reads TGCAGCGAGCTTAGCGGGGACCCCTACAATGAGCAGTTCTTC. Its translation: CSELSGDPYNEQFF.